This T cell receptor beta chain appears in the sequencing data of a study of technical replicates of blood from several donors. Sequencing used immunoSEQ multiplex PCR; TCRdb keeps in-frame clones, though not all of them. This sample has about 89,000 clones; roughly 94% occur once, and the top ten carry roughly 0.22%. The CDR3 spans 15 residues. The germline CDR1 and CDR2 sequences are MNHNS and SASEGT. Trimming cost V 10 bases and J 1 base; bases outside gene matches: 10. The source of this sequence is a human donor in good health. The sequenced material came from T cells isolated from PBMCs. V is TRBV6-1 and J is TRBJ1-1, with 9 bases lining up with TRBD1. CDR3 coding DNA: TGTGCCATCTCAGAGCCGGGACAGGGGAACACTGAAGCTTTCTTT. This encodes CAISEPGQGNTEAFF.